A single sample is the source of the 14 T cell receptor beta chains below, sequenced in a study of shared clonotypes between healthy human individuals. Assay: immunoSEQ multiplex PCR; the TCRdb copy retains only in-frame clones and omits some. Of 2 million to 2.5 million clones in the sample, approximately 93% were seen once. Sequencing was performed on naive CD4+ T cells from PBMCs. Regarding subset: CD45RA+ positively selected. The receptors derive from a young man in good health. Some clones in this sample may be carry-over from other donors' samples.

The V and J genes are TRBV28 and TRBJ2-2, with 8 bases that match TRBD1. Germline V gene lookup returns CDR1 MDHEN and CDR2 SYDVKM. V shed 8 bases, J shed 4 bases, and the junction held 6 bases outside the gene matches. CDR3 length: 14 amino acids. The DNA of the CDR3 is TGTGCCAGCCTGGACAGGGCGGGCACCGGGGAGCTGTTTTTT. It specifies CASLDRAGTGELFF.

About this clone itself: The sample carries other DNA sequences with the same CDR3. The V gene is TRBV18, the J gene TRBJ2-3; no clear D. The CDR3 consists of 14 residues. Looked up from germline, CDR1 is KGHSH and CDR2 is LQKENI. V was cut by 2 bases and J by 1 base, with 7 bases left in between. The chain's CDR3 is CASSPGLGTDTQYF. CDR3 nucleotide sequence: TGTGCCAGCTCACCAGGTCTGGGCACAGATACGCAGTATTTT.

The chain carries TRBV28 and TRBJ2-7; D is perhaps TRBD2 (6 bases). V lost 6 bases and J 3 bases, leaving 36 bases between the germline ends. This CDR3 is built from 21 residues. CDR1 is MDHEN and CDR2 is SYDVKM in the germline V gene. CDR3 nucleotide sequence: TGTGCCAGCAGACGTGCCCCCGATAGGTTTGGAGGGCTTCCCCCTTACTACGAGCAGTACTTC. It translates to CASRRAPDRFGGLPPYYEQYF.

This rearrangement joins TRBV5-1 to TRBJ2-1, with D hard to call. This CDR3 has 15 residues. CDR1 is SGHRS and CDR2 is YFSETQ in the germline V gene. Trimming took 4 bases from V and 0 from J, leaving 11 bases between them. The CDR3 nucleotides are TGCGCCAGCAGCCCCCCTCTTAGCTCCTACAATGAGCAGTTCTTC. This translates into CASSPPLSSYNEQFF. Full variable domain (outside the CDR3, taken from reference TRBV5-1 and TRBJ2-1): KAGVTQTPRYLIKTRGQQVTLSCSPISGHRSVSWYQQTPGQGLQFLFEYFSETQRNKGNFPGRFSGRQFSNSRSEMNVSTLELGDSALYLCASSPPLSSYNEQFFGPGTRLTVL.

This rearrangement joins TRBV7-9 to TRBJ1-4; D possibly corresponds to TRBD1 (6 bases). Between the trimmed V and J ends, which lost 4 bases and 5 bases, there was a span of 8 bases. This CDR3 comprises 13 residues. CDR1 SEHNR and CDR2 FQNEAQ come from the germline V gene (reference sequence). CDR3 loop: CASSWQGNEKLFF. CDR3 DNA: TGTGCCAGCAGCTGGCAGGGGAATGAAAAACTGTTTTTT.

The chain couples TRBV30 to TRBJ2-2; D uncertain. The CDR3 consists of 17 residues. The germline V and J ends were trimmed by 0 bases and 5 bases, with 19 bases remaining between them. CDR1 GTSNPN and CDR2 SVGIG come from the germline V gene (reference sequence). The CDR3 coding sequence is TGTGCCTGGAGTGTACGGGTCAGCTTTACTAATACCGGGGAGCTGTTTTTT. This codes for CAWSVRVSFTNTGELFF.

This chain connects TRBV2 to TRBJ1-2; D call uncertain. This CDR3 is built from 14 residues. The V gene's germline CDR1 is SNHLY and CDR2 FYNNEI. Trimming took off 1 base at V and 7 bases at J, with 13 bases between the two ends. CDR3 DNA: TGTGCCAGCAGTGAAGAACAGTTAGGTTTTGGCTACACCTTC. Encoded protein: CASSEEQLGFGYTF.

J is TRBJ1-1 and V is TRBV19, with 8 bases that match TRBD1. The trim removed 3 bases at V and 6 bases at J, leaving 12 bases unmatched. Germline V lookup: CDR1 LNHDA, CDR2 SQIVND (reference sequence). The CDR3 covers 16 residues. The CDR3 region has the DNA TGTGCCAGTAGTATCTTAGGGCCAGGGGGCTTCTCTGAAGCTTTCTTT. It specifies CASSILGPGGFSEAFF.

This CDR3 reads CASSYRNTGELFF. The DNA for the CDR3 is TGTGCCAGCAGCTATCGGAACACCGGGGAGCTGTTTTTT. The V call is TRBV13, the J call TRBJ2-2; D unclear. Trimming removed 4 bases at V and 1 base at J, with 4 bases between. The germline gives CDR1 PRHDT, CDR2 FYEKMQ (reference sequence). The length of the CDR3 is 13 residues.

The chain joins TRBV7-8 to TRBJ2-7, with D maybe TRBD2 (5 bases). V lost 2 bases and J lost 5, with 16 bases in between. The length of the CDR3 is 15 residues. Germline lookup yields CDR1 SGHVS and CDR2 FQNEAQ. The CDR3 spells CASSLYGNLPHEQYF. DNA for the CDR3: TGTGCCAGCAGCTTATACGGGAATTTGCCCCACGAGCAGTACTTC.

The chain combines TRBV9 with TRBJ1-2; D not certain. This CDR3 has 14 amino acids. V was shortened by 4 bases and J by 1 base, with 11 bases between the two germline ends. Germline V lookup: CDR1 SGDLS, CDR2 YYNGEE. CDR3 nucleotide sequence: TGTGCCAGCAGCCTCTCGAGGGATAACTATGGCTACACCTTC. Translating gives CASSLSRDNYGYTF.

The chain carries TRBV6-6 and TRBJ2-5; D tentatively fits TRBD1 or TRBD2 (5 bases each). This CDR3 comprises 15 residues. V dropped 4 bases and J dropped 1 base, with 13 bases sitting between them. In germline, CDR1 is MNHNY, CDR2 SVGAGI (reference sequence). For the CDR3, the DNA is TGTGCCAGCAGTTCCCGGGGCGCCAGCCAAGAGACCCAGTACTTC. Its translation: CASSSRGASQETQYF.

The chain employs TRBV5-4 and TRBJ2-5, with D uncertain. The CDR3 has 10 amino acids. With 7 bases removed from V and 3 bases from J, the gap between germline ends came to 4 bases. Germline V gene data show CDR1 as SGHNT and CDR2 as YYREEE (reference sequence). The CDR3 sequence is CASRKETQYF. Written as DNA, the CDR3 is TGTGCCAGCCGCAAAGAGACCCAGTACTTC.

This chain links TRBV6-6 with TRBJ2-5; 7 nucleotides align to TRBD1. CDR1 is MNHNY, CDR2 SVGAGI, per germline (reference sequence). The CDR3 runs 15 residues. Germline trimming cut 5 bases from V and 2 bases from J; bases unmatched to any gene: 8. Here the CDR3 DNA reads TGTGCCAGCAGTCCTGCCGGGACAGCTCAAGAGACCCAGTACTTC. Protein sequence: CASSPAGTAQETQYF.